The present TCR beta chain was sequenced within a study of OX40 agonist ivuxolimab in advanced cancers. The CDR3 extends over 15 amino acids. The V gene lost 0 bases and the J gene lost 4 bases, with 13 bases spanning the gap. Germline V gene sequence: CDR1 SGHRS, CDR2 YFSETQ. Data came from immunoSEQ multiplex PCR; TCRdb stores just in-frame clones and leaves some out. The top ten clones hold more than 0.7% of a sample with about 82,000 clones, approximately 87% of them seen once. Findings and limits, study-wide: The authors also found low normalized T-cell clonal expansion in some nonresponders. The study did not work out the antigen specificity of the expanded peripheral T cells.

A remark on this clone: Antigen unknown.

Here the sequenced sample was CD4+ or CD8+ T cells sorted from blood, taken in a trial of the OX40 agonist ivuxolimab. The V gene is TRBV5-1, the J gene TRBJ1-1, with unresolved D. The receptor was isolated from an adult with an advanced solid tumor such as melanoma, head and neck, liver or kidney cancer. The CDR3 here is CASSLVGGQPTEAFF. The CDR3 DNA reads as TGCGCCAGCAGCTTGGTAGGTGGGCAGCCCACTGAAGCTTTCTTT.